This TCR beta chain was found in a study of PD-L1 blockade in urothelial cancer. Study context: Dosed intravenously at 1,200 mg every 3 weeks, atezolizumab was initiated by patients around 2014. Between 0 and 3 prior chemotherapy regimens had been given to patients. The authors examined blood 3 weeks (second dose) and 6 weeks after treatment start.

Regarding time point: pretreatment peripheral blood. The method was immunoSEQ multiplex PCR; TCRdb's version includes in-frame clones alone and lacks a portion of them. The sample lists over 30,000 clones; around 82% were seen once. CDR3 length: 16 amino acids. The V segment lost 2 bases and the J segment 3 bases; nucleotides outside the gene matches: 7. CDR1 and CDR2 (germline): SGHVS, FNYEAQ. The source is a man aged 60 to 69 with urothelial cancer. The rearrangement joins TRBV7-6 to TRBJ1-5, with 7 bases identical to TRBD1. The sample was PBMCs, taken around atezolizumab (anti-PD-L1) treatment. The CDR3 here is CASSLRGGRDNQPQHF. The CDR3 DNA is TGTGCCAGCAGCTTAAGAGGGGGCAGGGACAATCAGCCCCAGCATTTT.